Following are 18 T cell receptor beta chains from one sample sequenced in a study of blood T cell repertoires in COVID-19. The assay was immunoSEQ multiplex PCR, and TCRdb's table has in-frame clones only and misses some. The table shows a few hundred thousand clones, with about 88% occurring only once. The sequencing sample was made of peripheral blood. The receptors stem from a woman in her forties or fifties with COVID-19, enrolled during active disease.

The genes are TRBV9 and TRBJ2-7; possible D gene TRBD1, 5 bases. The CDR3 length is 14 residues. Trimming removed 2 bases from V and 0 bases from J, with 9 bases in between. Germline CDR1 is SGDLS and CDR2 is YYNGEE. The CDR3 protein is CASSVAGASYEQYF. Written as DNA, the CDR3 is TGTGCCAGCAGCGTTGCTGGGGCCTCCTACGAGCAGTACTTC. Full variable domain (rest looked up from reference TRBV9 and TRBJ2-7): DSGVTQTPKHLITATGQRVTLRCSPRSGDLSVYWYQQSLDQGLQFLIQYYNGEERAKGNILERFSAQQFPDLHSELNLSSLELGDSALYFCASSVAGASYEQYFGPGTRLTVT.

The V and J genes are TRBV28 and TRBJ2-5; possible D gene TRBD2, 6 bases. Per the germline V gene, CDR1 is MDHEN and CDR2 is SYDVKM. The ends were cut back, 3 bases at V and 5 bases at J, with 10 bases in the middle. The CDR3 has 13 amino acids. CDR3 in DNA: TGTGCCAGCAGTTTTTGGAGGGCGGAGACCCAGTACTTC. It is translated as CASSFWRAETQYF. Full variable domain (outside the CDR3, taken from reference TRBV28 and TRBJ2-5): DVKVTQSSRYLVKRTGEKVFLECVQDMDHENMFWYRQDPGLGLRLIYFSYDVKMKEKGDIPEGYSVSREKKERFSLILESASTNQTSMYLCASSFWRAETQYFGPGTRLLVL.

This clone was seen more than once but under ten times. The CDR3 reads CASRGGLSTDTQYF. In DNA form, the CDR3 reads TGTGCCAGCAGGGGGGGGCTTAGCACAGATACGCAGTATTTT. The V call is TRBV7-2, the J call TRBJ2-3; weak D call: TRBD2 (7 bases). This CDR3 has 14 amino acids. V was cut by 6 bases and J by 0 bases, with 10 bases left in between. Germline lookup yields CDR1 SGHTA and CDR2 FQGNSA.

The chain employs TRBV11-1 and TRBJ2-3, with 9 bases identical to TRBD1. The junction had 4 bases not matched to a gene; V was cut back by 6 bases and J by 6 bases. The CDR3 has 13 residues. The germline V gene encodes CDR1 SGHAT and CDR2 FQDESV (reference sequence). This CDR3 is CASRPGQGDTQYF. In nucleotides, the CDR3 is TGTGCCAGCAGACCCGGACAGGGGGATACGCAGTATTTT.

This chain uses TRBV10-1 with TRBJ2-5; the D gene is possibly TRBD2 (5 bases). CDR3 length: 16 residues. The V end lost 3 bases, the J end lost 0 bases, and 14 bases lay between the germline ends. Germline lookup yields CDR1 WNHNN and CDR2 SYGVQD (reference sequence). The CDR3 nucleotides are TGCGCCAGCAGTGATTCCCGGGGTGAATACCAAGAGACCCAGTACTTC. This sequence encodes CASSDSRGEYQETQYF.

The chain links TRBV11-2 to TRBJ2-1; D perhaps matches TRBD1 (6 bases). V gave up 2 bases and J gave up 3 bases, with 14 bases separating them. Germline V CDR1 and CDR2: SGHAT, FQNNGV. This CDR3 contains 16 residues. The CDR3: CASSLNTGQSYNEQFF. In DNA form, the CDR3 reads TGTGCCAGCAGCTTAAATACCGGACAGAGCTACAATGAGCAGTTCTTC.

This chain joins TRBV4-3 and TRBJ1-2, with D perhaps matching TRBD1 (5 bases). With 1 base removed from V and 6 bases from J, the gap between germline ends came to 12 bases. CDR3 size: 14 residues. Germline V gives CDR1 LGHNA, CDR2 YSLEER. CDR3 coding DNA: TGCGCCAGCAGCCAAGTTCGGGGGAGGGATGGCTACACCTTC. Translated, it gives CASSQVRGRDGYTF.

This chain joins TRBV6-4 and TRBJ2-3; TRBD2 matches at 9 bases. CDR1 MRHNA and CDR2 SNTAGT come from the germline V gene. The CDR3 is 16 amino acids. After removal of 0 bases from V and 1 base from J, the junction contained 2 bases not matched to a gene. This CDR3 reads CASSDSASGGTDTQYF. CDR3 DNA: TGTGCCAGCAGTGACTCGGCTAGCGGGGGCACAGATACGCAGTATTTT.

CDR3 sequence: CASSVEGTSVYNEQFF. In nucleotides, the CDR3 is TGTGCCAGCAGCGTAGAAGGGACTAGCGTATACAATGAGCAGTTCTTC. The chain recombines TRBV9 with TRBJ2-1, with 10 bases aligning to TRBD2. Germline V lookup: CDR1 SGDLS, CDR2 YYNGEE. The CDR3 consists of 16 residues. Trimming at V came to 0 bases and at J to 4 bases, leaving 4 bases not matched to a gene.

The chain employs TRBV27 and TRBJ1-2; perhaps TRBD1 as D (6 bases). The V and J ends lost 8 bases and 4 bases respectively, with 17 bases between them. The CDR3 is 14 residues long. The germline gives CDR1 MNHEY, CDR2 SMNVEV (reference sequence). In DNA, the CDR3 is TGTGCCAGCCGCAGGGGCGGAGACATCTATGGCTACACCTTC. Residues: CASRRGGDIYGYTF.

The genes are TRBV4-2 and TRBJ2-2, with TRBD2 matching over 11 bases. The CDR3 is 15 amino acids. Losses at the gene ends were 3 bases for V and 6 bases for J; bases not matched to a gene: 3. The germline V gene has CDR1 LGHNA and CDR2 YNFKEQ. The CDR3 nucleotides read TGTGCCAGCAGCCAGGGACTAGCGGAATCCGGGGAGCTGTTTTTT. Encoded protein: CASSQGLAESGELFF.

The J gene is TRBJ2-3, the V gene TRBV7-3, with TRBD2 as a possible D gene (7 bases). V gave up 5 bases and J gave up 6 bases, with 18 bases separating them. The CDR3 totals 15 residues. The V gene's germline CDR1 is SGHTA and CDR2 FQGTGA. The CDR3 loop is CASSTLGGAEDTQYF. The CDR3 DNA follows: TGTGCCAGCAGCACCCTGGGGGGGGCGGAGGATACGCAGTATTTT.

The CDR3 sequence is CASSGQGGSEAFF. In nucleotides, the CDR3 is TGTGCCAGTAGCGGACAGGGTGGCTCTGAAGCTTTCTTT. The V and J genes are TRBV19 and TRBJ1-1; 8 nucleotides align to TRBD1. V was clipped by 6 bases and J by 6 bases; unmatched bases: 6. The CDR3 consists of 13 residues. CDR1 is LNHDA, CDR2 SQIVND, per germline (reference sequence).

The V gene is TRBV7-3, the J gene TRBJ1-4, with a weak D call TRBD1 (6 bases). CDR1 is SGHTA, CDR2 FQGTGA, per germline. V was trimmed by 5 bases and J by 4 bases, leaving 8 bases between them. The CDR3 extends over 13 amino acids. The DNA of the CDR3 is TGTGCCAGCAGCGTGGGACATAATGAAAAACTGTTTTTT. Protein sequence: CASSVGHNEKLFF.

The V gene is TRBV5-5, the J gene TRBJ1-1, with D possibly matching TRBD1 (5 bases). V was pared by 4 bases and J by 0 bases, with 16 bases between. Germline-derived CDR1 and CDR2 are SGHKS and YYEKEE (reference sequence). CDR3 length equals 16 residues. The CDR3: CASSLKMTVMNTEAFF. The CDR3 bases are TGTGCCAGCAGCCTCAAGATGACAGTTATGAACACTGAAGCTTTCTTT.

The chain joins TRBV6-1 to TRBJ2-1; perhaps TRBD1 as D (8 bases). Germline-derived CDR1 and CDR2 are MNHNS and SASEGT. Trimming removed 4 bases from V and 7 bases from J, with 29 bases in between. This CDR3 is built from 19 residues. CDR3 sequence reads: CASSATGVAGATSANEQFF. In DNA form, the CDR3 reads TGTGCCAGCAGTGCGACAGGGGTTGCGGGGGCCACGTCTGCGAATGAGCAGTTCTTC.

The V gene is TRBV11-2, the J gene TRBJ2-5, with 10 bases fitting TRBD1. Germline V CDR1 and CDR2: SGHAT, FQNNGV. The ends lost 4 bases at V and 4 bases at J; junction bases unmatched: 6. This CDR3 spans 15 amino acids. CDR3 bases: TGTGCCAGCAGCTGGGGACAGGGGTCGGGAGAGACCCAGTACTTC. Protein: CASSWGQGSGETQYF.

The chain joins TRBV29-1 to TRBJ2-7, with TRBD1 identical over 10 bases. V was pared by 6 bases and J by 5 bases, with 7 bases of the junction left unmatched. Germline V gene data show CDR1 as SQVTM and CDR2 as ANQGSEA. The CDR3 sequence is 13 residues long. Here the CDR3 reads CSVSRDRGDEQYF. The CDR3 nucleotides read TGCAGCGTGTCCCGGGACAGGGGCGACGAGCAGTACTTC.